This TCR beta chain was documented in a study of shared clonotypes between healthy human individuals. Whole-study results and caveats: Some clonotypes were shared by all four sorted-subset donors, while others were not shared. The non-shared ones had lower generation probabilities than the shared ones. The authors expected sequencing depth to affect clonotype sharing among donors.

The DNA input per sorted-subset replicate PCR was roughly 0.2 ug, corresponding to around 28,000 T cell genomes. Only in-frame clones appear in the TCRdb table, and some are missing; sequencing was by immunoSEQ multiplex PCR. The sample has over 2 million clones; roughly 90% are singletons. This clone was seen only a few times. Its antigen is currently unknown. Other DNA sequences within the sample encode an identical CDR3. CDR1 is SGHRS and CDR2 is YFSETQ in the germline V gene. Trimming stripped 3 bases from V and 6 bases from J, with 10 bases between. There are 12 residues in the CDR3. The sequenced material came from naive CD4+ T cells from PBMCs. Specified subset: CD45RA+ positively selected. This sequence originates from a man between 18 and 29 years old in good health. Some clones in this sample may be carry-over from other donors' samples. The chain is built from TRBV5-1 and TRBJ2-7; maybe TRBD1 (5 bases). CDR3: CASSSQGGEQYF. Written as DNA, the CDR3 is TGCGCCAGCAGCTCCCAGGGTGGCGAGCAGTACTTC. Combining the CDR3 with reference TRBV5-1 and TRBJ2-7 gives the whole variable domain KAGVTQTPRYLIKTRGQQVTLSCSPISGHRSVSWYQQTPGQGLQFLFEYFSETQRNKGNFPGRFSGRQFSNSRSEMNVSTLELGDSALYLCASSSQGGEQYFGPGTRLTVT.